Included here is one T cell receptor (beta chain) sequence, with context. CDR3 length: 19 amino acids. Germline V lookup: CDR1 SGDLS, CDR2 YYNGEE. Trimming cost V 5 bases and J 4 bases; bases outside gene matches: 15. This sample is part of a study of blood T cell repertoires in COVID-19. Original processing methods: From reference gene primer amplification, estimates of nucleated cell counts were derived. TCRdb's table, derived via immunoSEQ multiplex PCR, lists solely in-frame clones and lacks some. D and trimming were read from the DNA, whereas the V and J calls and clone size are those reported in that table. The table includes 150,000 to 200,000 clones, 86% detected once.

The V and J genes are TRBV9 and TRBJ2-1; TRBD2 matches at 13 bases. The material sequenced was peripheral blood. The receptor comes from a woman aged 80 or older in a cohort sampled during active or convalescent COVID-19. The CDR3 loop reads CASRRKTSGRPTTYNEQFF. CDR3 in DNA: TGTGCCAGCAGACGAAAGACTAGCGGGAGGCCCACTACTTACAATGAGCAGTTCTTC.